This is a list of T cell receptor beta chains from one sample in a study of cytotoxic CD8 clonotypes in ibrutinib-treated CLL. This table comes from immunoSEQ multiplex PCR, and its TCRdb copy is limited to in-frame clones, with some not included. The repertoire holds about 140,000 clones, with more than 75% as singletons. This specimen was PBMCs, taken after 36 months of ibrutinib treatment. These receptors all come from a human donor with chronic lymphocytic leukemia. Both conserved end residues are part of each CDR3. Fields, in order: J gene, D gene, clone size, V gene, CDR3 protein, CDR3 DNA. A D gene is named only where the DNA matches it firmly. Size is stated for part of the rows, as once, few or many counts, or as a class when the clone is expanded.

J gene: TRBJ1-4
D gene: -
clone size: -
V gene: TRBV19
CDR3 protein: CASLVVSGSRGKLFF
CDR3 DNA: TGTGCCAGCCTTGTCGTTTCGGGGAGTCGCGGAAAACTGTTTTTT

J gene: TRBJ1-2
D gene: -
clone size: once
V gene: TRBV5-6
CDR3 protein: CASSLFLGRRDGYTF
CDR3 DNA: TGTGCCAGCAGCTTGTTTCTGGGGCGACGAGATGGCTACACCTTC

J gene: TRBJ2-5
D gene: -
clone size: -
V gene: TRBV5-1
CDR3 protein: CASSWRVGGETQYF
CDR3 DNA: TGCGCCAGCAGCTGGCGGGTAGGTGGAGAGACCCAGTACTTC

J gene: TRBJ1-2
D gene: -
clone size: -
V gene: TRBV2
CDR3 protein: CASSDQGSSYGYTF
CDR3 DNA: TGTGCCAGCAGTGACCAGGGGTCCAGCTATGGCTACACCTTC

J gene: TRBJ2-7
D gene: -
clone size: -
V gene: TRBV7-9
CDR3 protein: CASSLRTESYEQYF
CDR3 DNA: TGTGCCAGCAGCTTACGGACCGAATCCTACGAGCAGTACTTC

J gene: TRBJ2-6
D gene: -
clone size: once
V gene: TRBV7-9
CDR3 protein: CASSLGPLSSGANVLTF
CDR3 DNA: TGTGCCAGCAGCTTAGGACCACTTAGCTCTGGGGCCAACGTCCTGACTTTC

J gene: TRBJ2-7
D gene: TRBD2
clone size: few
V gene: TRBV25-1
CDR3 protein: CASRGGVYEQYF
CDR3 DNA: TGTGCCAGCAGGGGGGGGGTCTACGAGCAGTACTTC

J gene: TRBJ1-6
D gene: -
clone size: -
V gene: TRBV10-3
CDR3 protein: CAISATQSSYNSPLHF
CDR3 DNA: TGTGCCATCAGTGCGACCCAGAGCTCCTATAATTCACCCCTCCACTTT

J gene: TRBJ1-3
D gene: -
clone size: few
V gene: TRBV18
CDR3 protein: CASSPRQTSGNTIYF
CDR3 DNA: TGTGCCAGCTCACCGAGACAGACGTCTGGAAACACCATATATTTT

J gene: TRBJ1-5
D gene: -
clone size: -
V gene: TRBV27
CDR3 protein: CASSLLARDHQPQHF
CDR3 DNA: TGTGCCAGCAGTTTATTAGCCAGGGACCATCAGCCCCAGCATTTT

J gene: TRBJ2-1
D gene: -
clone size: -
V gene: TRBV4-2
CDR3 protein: CASSQDPAPAYNEQFF
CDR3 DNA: TGTGCCAGCAGCCAAGATCCAGCGCCCGCGTACAATGAGCAGTTCTTC

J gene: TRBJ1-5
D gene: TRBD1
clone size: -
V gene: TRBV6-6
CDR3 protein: CASSPDWDRGNQPQHF
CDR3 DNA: TGTGCCAGCAGTCCAGACTGGGACAGGGGTAATCAGCCCCAGCATTTT

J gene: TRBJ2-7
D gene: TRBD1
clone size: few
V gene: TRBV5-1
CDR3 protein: CASSASGTGPNSYEQYF
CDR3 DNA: TGCGCCAGCAGCGCGAGTGGGACAGGACCAAACTCCTACGAGCAGTACTTC

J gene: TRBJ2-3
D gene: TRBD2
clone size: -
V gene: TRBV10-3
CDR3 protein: CATPTSGAPDTQYF
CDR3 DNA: TGTGCCACCCCAACTAGCGGAGCCCCAGATACGCAGTATTTT

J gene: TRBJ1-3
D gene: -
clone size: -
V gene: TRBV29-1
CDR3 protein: CSVGGAGNTIYF
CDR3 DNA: TGCAGCGTGGGGGGGGCTGGAAACACCATATATTTT

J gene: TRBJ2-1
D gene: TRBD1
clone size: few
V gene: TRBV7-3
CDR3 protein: CASSSDRGSYNEQFF
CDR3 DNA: TGTGCCAGCAGCTCCGACAGGGGATCCTACAATGAGCAGTTCTTC

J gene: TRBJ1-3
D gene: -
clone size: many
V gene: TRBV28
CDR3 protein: CASSLGGNTIYF
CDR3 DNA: TGTGCCAGCAGTTTGGGTGGAAACACCATATATTTT

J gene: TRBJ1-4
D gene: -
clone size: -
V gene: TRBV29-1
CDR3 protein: CSAASGGEKLFF
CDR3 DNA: TGCAGCGCCGCGTCGGGTGGCGAAAAACTGTTTTTT

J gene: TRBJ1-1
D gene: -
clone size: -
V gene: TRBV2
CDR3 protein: CASSFRFMNTEAFF
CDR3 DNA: TGTGCCAGCAGTTTCCGGTTCATGAACACTGAAGCTTTCTTT

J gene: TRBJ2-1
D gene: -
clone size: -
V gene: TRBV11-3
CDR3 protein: CASSLEDSTYNEQFF
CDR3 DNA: TGTGCCAGCAGCTTAGAGGACAGTACGTACAATGAGCAGTTCTTC

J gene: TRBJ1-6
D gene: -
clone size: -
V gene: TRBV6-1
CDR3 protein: CASSEVGGSSYNSPLHF
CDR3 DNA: TGTGCCAGCAGTGAAGTTGGGGGGAGCTCCTATAATTCACCCCTCCACTTT

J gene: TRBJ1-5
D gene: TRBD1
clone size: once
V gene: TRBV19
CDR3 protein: CASSDRALRQPQHF
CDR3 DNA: TGTGCCAGTAGTGACAGGGCCTTGAGGCAGCCCCAGCATTTT

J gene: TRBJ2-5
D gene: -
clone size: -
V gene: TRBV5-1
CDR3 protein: CASTEGGVQETQYF
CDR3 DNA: TGCGCCAGCACCGAGGGAGGAGTCCAAGAGACCCAGTACTTC

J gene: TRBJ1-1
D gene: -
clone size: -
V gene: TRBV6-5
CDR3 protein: CASSYSTGGGTEAFF
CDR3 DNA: TGTGCCAGCAGTTACTCGACCGGAGGGGGCACTGAAGCTTTCTTT

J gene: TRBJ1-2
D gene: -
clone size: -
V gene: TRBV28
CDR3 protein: CASSSYRVANYGYTF
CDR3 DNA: TGTGCCAGCAGTTCTTACAGGGTAGCTAACTATGGCTACACCTTC

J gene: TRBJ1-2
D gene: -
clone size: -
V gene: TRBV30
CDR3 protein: CAWSPRGFGYTF
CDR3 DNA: TGTGCCTGGAGTCCCAGGGGCTTTGGCTACACCTTC

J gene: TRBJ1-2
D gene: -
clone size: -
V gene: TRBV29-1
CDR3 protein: CSVEARYNGYTF
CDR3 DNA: TGCAGCGTTGAGGCCAGGTACAATGGCTACACCTTC

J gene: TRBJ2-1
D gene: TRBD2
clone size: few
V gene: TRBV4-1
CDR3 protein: CASSQDRGLAGGYNEQFF
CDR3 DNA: TGCGCCAGCAGCCAAGATCGGGGACTAGCGGGAGGGTACAATGAGCAGTTCTTC

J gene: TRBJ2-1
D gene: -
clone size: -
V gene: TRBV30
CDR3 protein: CAWTRDIAYNEQFF
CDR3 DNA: TGTGCCTGGACTCGGGACATAGCCTACAATGAGCAGTTCTTC

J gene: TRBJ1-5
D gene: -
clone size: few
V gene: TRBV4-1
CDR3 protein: CASSQAAPSPGSNQPQHF
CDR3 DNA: TGCGCCAGCAGCCAAGCGGCCCCCTCACCCGGGAGCAATCAGCCCCAGCATTTT

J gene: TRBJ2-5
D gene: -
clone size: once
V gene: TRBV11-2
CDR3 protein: CASSLVETQYF
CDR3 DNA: TGTGCCAGCAGCTTAGTAGAGACCCAGTACTTC

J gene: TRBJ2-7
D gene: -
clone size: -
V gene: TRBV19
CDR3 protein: CASEPGGHRDEQYF
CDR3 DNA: TGTGCCAGTGAACCCGGGGGCCACCGGGACGAGCAGTACTTC

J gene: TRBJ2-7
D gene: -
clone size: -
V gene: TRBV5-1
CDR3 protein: CASSLVASSYEQYF
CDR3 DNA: TGCGCCAGCAGCTTGGTGGCGAGCTCCTACGAGCAGTACTTC

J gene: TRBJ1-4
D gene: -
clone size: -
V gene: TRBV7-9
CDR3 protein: CASSLRRGTTNEKLFF
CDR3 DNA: TGTGCCAGCAGCTTGAGGAGGGGGACAACTAATGAAAAACTGTTTTTT

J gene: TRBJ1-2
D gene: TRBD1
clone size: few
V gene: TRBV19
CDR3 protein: CASSTRQGRRAGYTF
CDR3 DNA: TGTGCCAGTAGTACTCGACAGGGACGGAGGGCTGGCTACACCTTC

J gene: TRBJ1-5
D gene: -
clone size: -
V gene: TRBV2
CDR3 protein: CASSVLYRAKEPQHF
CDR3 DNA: TGTGCCAGCAGTGTTCTATACAGGGCGAAGGAGCCCCAGCATTTT

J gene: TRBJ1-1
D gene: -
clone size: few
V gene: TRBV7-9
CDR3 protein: CASRTKGGTEAFF
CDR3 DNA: TGTGCCAGCAGGACCAAGGGAGGCACTGAAGCTTTCTTT

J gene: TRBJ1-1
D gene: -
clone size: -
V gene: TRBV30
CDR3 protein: CAWGQSSNTEAFF
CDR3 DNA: TGTGCCTGGGGACAGAGCTCGAACACTGAAGCTTTCTTT

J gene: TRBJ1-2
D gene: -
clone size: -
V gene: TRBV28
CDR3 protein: CAATRTANYGYTF
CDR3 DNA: TGTGCCGCAACCCGGACAGCAAACTATGGCTACACCTTC

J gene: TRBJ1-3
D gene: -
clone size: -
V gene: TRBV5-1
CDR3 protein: CASSPGERGTIYF
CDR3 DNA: TGCGCCAGCAGCCCCGGGGAACGGGGCACCATATATTTT

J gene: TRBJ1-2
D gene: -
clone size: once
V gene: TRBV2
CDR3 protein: CARINSYGYTF
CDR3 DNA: TGTGCCAGGATTAACAGTTATGGCTACACCTTC

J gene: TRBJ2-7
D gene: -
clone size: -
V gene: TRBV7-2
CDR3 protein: CASSQWTRTYEQYF
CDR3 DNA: TGTGCCAGCAGCCAGTGGACAAGAACCTACGAGCAGTACTTC

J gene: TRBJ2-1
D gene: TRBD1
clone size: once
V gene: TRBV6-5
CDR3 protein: CASRNQGQIHNEQFF
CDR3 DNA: TGTGCCAGCAGGAACCAGGGACAGATCCACAATGAGCAGTTCTTC

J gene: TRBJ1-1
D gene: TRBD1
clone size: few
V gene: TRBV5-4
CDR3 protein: CASSIGQANTEAFF
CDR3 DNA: TGTGCCAGCAGCATCGGACAGGCGAACACTGAAGCTTTCTTT

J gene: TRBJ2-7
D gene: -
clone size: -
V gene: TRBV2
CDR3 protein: CASSGPTRGAKNYEQYF
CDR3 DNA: TGTGCCAGCAGTGGACCCACGAGGGGGGCCAAAAACTACGAGCAGTACTTC

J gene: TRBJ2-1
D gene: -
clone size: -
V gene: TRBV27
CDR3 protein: CASSFRGASYNEQFF
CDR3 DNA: TGTGCCAGCAGTTTTCGGGGGGCCTCCTACAATGAGCAGTTCTTC

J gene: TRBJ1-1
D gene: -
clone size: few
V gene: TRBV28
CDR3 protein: CASSSDPSTEAFF
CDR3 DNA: TGTGCCAGCAGTTCCGACCCAAGCACTGAAGCTTTCTTT

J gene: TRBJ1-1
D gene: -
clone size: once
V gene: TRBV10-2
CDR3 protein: CASGGNTEAFF
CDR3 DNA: TGCGCCAGCGGGGGGAACACTGAAGCTTTCTTT

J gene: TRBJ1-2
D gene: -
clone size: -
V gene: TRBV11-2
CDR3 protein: CASSLVGRANYGYTF
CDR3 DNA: TGTGCCAGCAGCTTAGTCGGCAGGGCCAACTATGGCTACACCTTC

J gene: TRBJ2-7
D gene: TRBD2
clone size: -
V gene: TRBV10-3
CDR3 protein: CAIQRTSGSYEQYF
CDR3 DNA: TGTGCCATCCAAAGGACTAGCGGGAGTTACGAGCAGTACTTC

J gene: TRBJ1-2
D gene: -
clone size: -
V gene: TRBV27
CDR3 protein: CASSLSRRNYGYTF
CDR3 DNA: TGTGCCAGCAGTTTAAGTCGGAGGAACTATGGCTACACCTTC

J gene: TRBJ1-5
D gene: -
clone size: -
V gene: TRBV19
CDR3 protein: CASSDLGLWSNQPQHF
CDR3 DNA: TGTGCCAGTAGTGATTTGGGGTTATGGAGCAATCAGCCCCAGCATTTT

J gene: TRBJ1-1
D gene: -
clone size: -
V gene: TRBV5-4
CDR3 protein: CASSLAHQGLLSLLNTEAFF
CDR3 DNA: TGTGCCAGCAGCTTGGCCCATCAGGGACTCCTAAGTCTATTGAACACTGAAGCTTTCTTT

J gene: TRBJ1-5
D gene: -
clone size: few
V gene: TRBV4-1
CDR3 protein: CASSHLFGSNQPQHF
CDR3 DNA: TGCGCCAGCAGCCATCTATTCGGGAGCAATCAGCCCCAGCATTTT

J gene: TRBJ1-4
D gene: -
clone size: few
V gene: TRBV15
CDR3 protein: CATSRKGDYSNEKLFF
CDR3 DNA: TGTGCCACCAGCAGAAAAGGGGACTACTCTAATGAAAAACTGTTTTTT